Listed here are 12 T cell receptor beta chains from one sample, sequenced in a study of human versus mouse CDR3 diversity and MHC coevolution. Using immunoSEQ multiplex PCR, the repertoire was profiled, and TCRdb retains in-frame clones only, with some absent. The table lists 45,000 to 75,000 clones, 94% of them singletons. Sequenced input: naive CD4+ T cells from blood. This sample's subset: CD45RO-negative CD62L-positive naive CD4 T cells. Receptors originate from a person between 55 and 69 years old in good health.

The CDR3 region is CASSPGQGFYSPLHF. For the CDR3, the DNA is TGCGCCAGCAGCCCAGGACAGGGCTTTTATTCACCCCTCCACTTT. The rearrangement joins TRBV5-1 to TRBJ1-6; 8 bases are a match to TRBD1. The CDR3 consists of 15 residues. The J segment lost 8 bases and the V segment lost 4 bases, leaving 8 bases of the junction unmatched. Germline CDR1 SGHRS, CDR2 YFSETQ.

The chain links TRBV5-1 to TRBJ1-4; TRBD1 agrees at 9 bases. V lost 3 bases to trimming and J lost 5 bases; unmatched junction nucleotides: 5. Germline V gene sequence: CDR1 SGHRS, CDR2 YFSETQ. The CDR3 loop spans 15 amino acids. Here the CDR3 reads CASSSPGTGNEKLFF. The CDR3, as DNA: TGCGCCAGCAGCTCGCCCGGGACAGGGAATGAAAAACTGTTTTTT.

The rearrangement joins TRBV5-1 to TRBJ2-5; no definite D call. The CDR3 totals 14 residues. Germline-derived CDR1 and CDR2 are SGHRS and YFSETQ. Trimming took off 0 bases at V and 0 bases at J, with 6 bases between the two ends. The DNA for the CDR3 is TGCGCCAGCAGCTTGGGCACTTACCAAGAGACCCAGTACTTC. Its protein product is CASSLGTYQETQYF.

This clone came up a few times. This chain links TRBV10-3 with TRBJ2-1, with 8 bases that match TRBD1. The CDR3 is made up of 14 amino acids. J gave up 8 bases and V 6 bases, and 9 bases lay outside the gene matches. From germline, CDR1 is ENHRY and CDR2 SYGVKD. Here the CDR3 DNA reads TGTGCCATCAGACAGGGGGACGCTTCTGATGAGCAGTTCTTC. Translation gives CAIRQGDASDEQFF.

The CDR3 DNA is TGTGCCAGCAGCTTGGCCGGGACTAGCGGGAGTTTCAATGAGCAGTTCTTC. It is translated as CASSLAGTSGSFNEQFF. The chain employs TRBV5-8 and TRBJ2-1; 14 nucleotides align to TRBD2. Germline V gene sequence: CDR1 SGHTS, CDR2 YDEGEE. The CDR3 extends over 17 amino acids. V lost 0 bases, J lost 6 bases, and 5 bases stayed unmatched.

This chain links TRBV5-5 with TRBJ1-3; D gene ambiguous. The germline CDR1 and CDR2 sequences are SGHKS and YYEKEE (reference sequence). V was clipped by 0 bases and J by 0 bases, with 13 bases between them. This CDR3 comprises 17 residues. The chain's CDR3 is CASSLAQKRNSGNTIYF. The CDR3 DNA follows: TGTGCCAGCAGCTTGGCCCAGAAGCGCAACTCTGGAAACACCATATATTTT.

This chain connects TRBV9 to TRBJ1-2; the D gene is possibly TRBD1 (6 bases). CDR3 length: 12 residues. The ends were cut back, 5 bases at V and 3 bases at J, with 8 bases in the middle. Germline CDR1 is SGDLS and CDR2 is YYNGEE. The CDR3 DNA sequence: TGTGCCAGCAGTGGGGGCTACTATGGCTACACCTTC. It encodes CASSGGYYGYTF.

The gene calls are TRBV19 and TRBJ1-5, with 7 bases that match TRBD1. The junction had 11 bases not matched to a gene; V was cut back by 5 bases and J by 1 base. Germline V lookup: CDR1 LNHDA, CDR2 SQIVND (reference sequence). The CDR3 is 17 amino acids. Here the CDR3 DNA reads TGTGCCAGTAGTCCGAGGACAGGCACGTGGAGCAATCAGCCCCAGCATTTT. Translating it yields CASSPRTGTWSNQPQHF.

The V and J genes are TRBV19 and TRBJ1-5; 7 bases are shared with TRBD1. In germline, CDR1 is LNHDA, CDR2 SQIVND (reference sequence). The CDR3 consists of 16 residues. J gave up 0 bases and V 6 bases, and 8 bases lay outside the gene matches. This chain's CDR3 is CASSPTGPYSNQPQHF. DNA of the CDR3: TGTGCCAGTAGCCCGACAGGGCCTTATAGCAATCAGCCCCAGCATTTT.

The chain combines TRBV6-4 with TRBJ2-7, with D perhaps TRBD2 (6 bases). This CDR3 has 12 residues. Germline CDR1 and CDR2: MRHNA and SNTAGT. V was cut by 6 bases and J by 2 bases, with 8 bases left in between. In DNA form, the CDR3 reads TGTGCCAGCAGGGGGACTGCCTACGAGCAGTACTTC. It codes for CASRGTAYEQYF.

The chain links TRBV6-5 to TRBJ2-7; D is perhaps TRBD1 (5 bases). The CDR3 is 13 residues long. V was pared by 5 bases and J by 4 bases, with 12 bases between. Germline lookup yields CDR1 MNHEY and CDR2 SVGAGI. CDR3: CASSTTAFYEQYF. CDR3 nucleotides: TGTGCCAGCAGTACGACAGCCTTTTACGAGCAGTACTTC.

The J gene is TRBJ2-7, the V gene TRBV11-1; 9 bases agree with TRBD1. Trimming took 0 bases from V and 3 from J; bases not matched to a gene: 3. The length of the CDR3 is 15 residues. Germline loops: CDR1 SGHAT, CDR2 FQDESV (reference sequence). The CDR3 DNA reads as TGTGCCAGCAGCTTAGCGGGACAGGGCCTCTACGAGCAGTACTTC. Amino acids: CASSLAGQGLYEQYF. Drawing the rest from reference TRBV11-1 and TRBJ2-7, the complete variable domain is EAEVAQSPRYKITEKSQAVAFWCDPISGHATLYWYRQILGQGPELLVQFQDESVVDDSQLPKDRFSAERLKGVDSTLKIQPAELGDSAMYLCASSLAGQGLYEQYFGPGTRLTVT.